This T cell receptor beta chain is drawn from a study of blood T cell repertoires in COVID-19. Study context: Samples representing acute and convalescent COVID-19 were sourced from the United States, Italy and Spain. T cells, B-cell-depleted T cells, or PBMCs provided the cDNA or gDNA that served as material.

The CDR3 spans 15 residues. V dropped 4 bases and J dropped 8; count of bases not matched to a gene: 9. CDR1 is MGHRA, CDR2 YSYEKL, per germline. Under the authors' procedure: Nucleated cell counts were estimated from reference gene primer amplification. The method was immunoSEQ multiplex PCR; TCRdb's version includes in-frame clones alone and lacks a portion of them. D and trimming were read from the DNA, whereas the V and J calls and clone size are those reported in that table. The table has approximately 280,000 clones, roughly 91% seen once. The sequenced sample was PBMCs or T cells enriched from blood (not recorded which). The source of this sequence is a woman aged 60-75 years who had recovered from COVID-19. The genes are TRBV4-1 and TRBJ1-4, with 8 bases lining up with TRBD1. The CDR3 bases are TGCGCCAGCAGCCTCCGGACAGGGCGTTCCGAAAAACTGTTTTTT. Translated, it gives CASSLRTGRSEKLFF.